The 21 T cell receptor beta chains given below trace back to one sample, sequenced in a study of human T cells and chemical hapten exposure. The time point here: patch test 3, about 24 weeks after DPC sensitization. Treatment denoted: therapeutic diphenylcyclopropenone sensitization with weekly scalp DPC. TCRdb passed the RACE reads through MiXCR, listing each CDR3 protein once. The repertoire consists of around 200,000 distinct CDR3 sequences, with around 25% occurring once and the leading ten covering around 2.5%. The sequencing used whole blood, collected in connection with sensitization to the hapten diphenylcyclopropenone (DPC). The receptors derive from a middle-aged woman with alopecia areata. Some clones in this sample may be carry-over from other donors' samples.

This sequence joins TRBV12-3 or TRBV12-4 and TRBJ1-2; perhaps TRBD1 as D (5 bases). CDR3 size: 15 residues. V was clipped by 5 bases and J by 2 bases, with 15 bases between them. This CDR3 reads CASSPSGGENYGYTF. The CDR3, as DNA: TGTGCCAGCAGTCCCTCGGGGGGAGAAAACTATGGCTACACCTTC.

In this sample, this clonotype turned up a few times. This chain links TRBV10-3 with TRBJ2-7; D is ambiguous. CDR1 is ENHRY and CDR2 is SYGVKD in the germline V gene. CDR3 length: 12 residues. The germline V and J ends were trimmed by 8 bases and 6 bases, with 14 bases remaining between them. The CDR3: CAIDLEGGEQYF. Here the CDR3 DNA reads TGTGCCATCGACCTAGAAGGCGGCGAGCAGTACTTC.

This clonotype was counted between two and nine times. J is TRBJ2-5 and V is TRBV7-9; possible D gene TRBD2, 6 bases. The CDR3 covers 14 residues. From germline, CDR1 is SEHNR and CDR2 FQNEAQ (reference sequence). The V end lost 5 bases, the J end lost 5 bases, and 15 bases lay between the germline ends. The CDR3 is CASSPGTAMETQYF. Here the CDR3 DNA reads TGTGCCAGCAGCCCAGGGACTGCCATGGAGACCCAGTACTTC. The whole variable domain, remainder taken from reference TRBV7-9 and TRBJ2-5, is DTGVSQNPRHKITKRGQNVTFRCDPISEHNRLYWYRQTLGQGPEFLTYFQNEAQLEKSRLLSDRFSAERPKGSFSTLEIQRTEQGDSAMYLCASSPGTAMETQYFGPGTRLLVL.

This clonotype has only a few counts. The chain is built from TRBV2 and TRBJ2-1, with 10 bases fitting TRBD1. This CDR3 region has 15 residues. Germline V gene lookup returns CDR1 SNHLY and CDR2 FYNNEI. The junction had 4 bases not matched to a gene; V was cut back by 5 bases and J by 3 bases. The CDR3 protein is CASSLRDRGYNEQFF. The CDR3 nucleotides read TGTGCCAGCAGTCTACGGGACAGGGGCTACAATGAGCAGTTCTTC.

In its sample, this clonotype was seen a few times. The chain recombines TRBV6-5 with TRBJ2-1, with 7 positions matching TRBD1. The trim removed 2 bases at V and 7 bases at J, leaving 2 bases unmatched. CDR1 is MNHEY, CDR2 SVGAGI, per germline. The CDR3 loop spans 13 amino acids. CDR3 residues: CASSYLQGNEQFF. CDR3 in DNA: TGTGCCAGCAGTTACCTACAGGGGAATGAGCAGTTCTTC.

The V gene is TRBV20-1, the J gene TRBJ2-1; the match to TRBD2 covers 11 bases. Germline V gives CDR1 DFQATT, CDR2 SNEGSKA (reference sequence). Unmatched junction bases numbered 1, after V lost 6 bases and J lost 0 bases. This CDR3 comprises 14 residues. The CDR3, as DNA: TGCAGTGCAGGACTAGCGGGCTCCTACAATGAGCAGTTCTTC. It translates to CSAGLAGSYNEQFF.

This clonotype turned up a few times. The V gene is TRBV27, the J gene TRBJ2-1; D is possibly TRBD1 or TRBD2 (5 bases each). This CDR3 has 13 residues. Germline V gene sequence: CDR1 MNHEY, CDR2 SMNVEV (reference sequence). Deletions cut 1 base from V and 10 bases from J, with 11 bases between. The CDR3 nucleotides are TGTGCCAGCAGTTTATGGGGGAGAAAAGAGCAGTTCTTC. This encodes CASSLWGRKEQFF.

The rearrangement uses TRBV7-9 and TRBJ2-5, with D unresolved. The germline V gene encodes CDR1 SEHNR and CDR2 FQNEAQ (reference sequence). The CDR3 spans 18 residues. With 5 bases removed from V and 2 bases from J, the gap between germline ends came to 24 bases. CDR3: CASSRSRSGSREQETQYF. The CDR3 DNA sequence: TGTGCCAGCAGCCGCTCCCGGTCCGGCAGTCGAGAGCAAGAGACCCAGTACTTC.

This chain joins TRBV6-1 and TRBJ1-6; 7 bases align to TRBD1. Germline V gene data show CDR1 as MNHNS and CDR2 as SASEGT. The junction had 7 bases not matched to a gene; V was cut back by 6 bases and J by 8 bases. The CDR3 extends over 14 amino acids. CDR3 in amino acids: CASSATGDDSPLHF. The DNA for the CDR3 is TGTGCCAGCAGCGCAACAGGGGACGATTCACCCCTCCACTTT.

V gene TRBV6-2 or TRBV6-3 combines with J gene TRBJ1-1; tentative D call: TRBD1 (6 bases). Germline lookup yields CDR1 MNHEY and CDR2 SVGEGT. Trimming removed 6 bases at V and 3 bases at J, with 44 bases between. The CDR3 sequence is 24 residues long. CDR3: CASSYALTSRLPGGDRVQDTEAFF. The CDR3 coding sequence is TGTGCCAGCAGCTACGCCCTAACCAGCAGATTGCCGGGGGGCGATAGGGTCCAGGACACTGAAGCTTTCTTT.

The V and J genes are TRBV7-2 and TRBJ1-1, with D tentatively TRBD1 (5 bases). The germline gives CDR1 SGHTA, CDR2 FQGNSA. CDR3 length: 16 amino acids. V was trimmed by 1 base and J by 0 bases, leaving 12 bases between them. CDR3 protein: CASSLGGPGMNTEAFF. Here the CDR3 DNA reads TGTGCCAGCAGCTTAGGGGGCCCAGGGATGAACACTGAAGCTTTCTTT.

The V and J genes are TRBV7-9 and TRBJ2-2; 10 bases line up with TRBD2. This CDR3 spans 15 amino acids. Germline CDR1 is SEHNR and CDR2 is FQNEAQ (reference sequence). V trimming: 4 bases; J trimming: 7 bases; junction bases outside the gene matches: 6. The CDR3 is CASSSSGRAFGELFF. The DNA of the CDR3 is TGTGCCAGCAGCTCCAGCGGGAGGGCCTTCGGGGAGCTGTTTTTT.

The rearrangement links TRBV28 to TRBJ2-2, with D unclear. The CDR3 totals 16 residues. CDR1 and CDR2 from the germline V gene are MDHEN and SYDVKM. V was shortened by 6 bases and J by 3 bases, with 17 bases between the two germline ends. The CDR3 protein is CASSRWTRKDTGELFF. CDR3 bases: TGTGCCAGCAGCCGTTGGACGAGGAAGGACACCGGGGAGCTGTTTTTT.

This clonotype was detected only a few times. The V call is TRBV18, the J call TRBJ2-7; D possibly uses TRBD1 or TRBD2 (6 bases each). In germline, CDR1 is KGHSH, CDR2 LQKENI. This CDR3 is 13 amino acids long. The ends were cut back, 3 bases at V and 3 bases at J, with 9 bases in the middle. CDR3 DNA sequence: TGTGCCAGCTCACCGAGGGGGGACTACGAGCAGTACTTC. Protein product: CASSPRGDYEQYF.

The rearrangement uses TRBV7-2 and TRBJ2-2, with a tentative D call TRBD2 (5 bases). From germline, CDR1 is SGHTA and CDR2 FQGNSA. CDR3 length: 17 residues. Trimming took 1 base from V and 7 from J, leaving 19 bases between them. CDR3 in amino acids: CASSLVERDTILGELFF. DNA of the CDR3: TGTGCCAGCAGCTTAGTGGAACGGGATACCATTCTCGGGGAGCTGTTTTTT.

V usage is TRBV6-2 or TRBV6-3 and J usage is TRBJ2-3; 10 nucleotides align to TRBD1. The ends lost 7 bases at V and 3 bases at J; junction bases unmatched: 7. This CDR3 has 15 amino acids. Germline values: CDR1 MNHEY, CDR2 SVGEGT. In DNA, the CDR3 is TGTGCCAGCACCCCTCCGGGACAGGGGACAGATACGCAGTATTTT. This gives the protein CASTPPGQGTDTQYF.

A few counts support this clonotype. CDR3 protein: CASSEARSSGGGYTF. The CDR3 DNA follows: TGTGCCAGCAGTGAAGCGCGGTCAAGCGGGGGAGGCTACACCTTC. V and J are TRBV2 and TRBJ1-2; weak D call: TRBD1 (5 bases). Trimming stripped 0 bases from V and 8 bases from J, with 16 bases between. The CDR3 has 15 residues. Germline V CDR1 and CDR2: SNHLY, FYNNEI.

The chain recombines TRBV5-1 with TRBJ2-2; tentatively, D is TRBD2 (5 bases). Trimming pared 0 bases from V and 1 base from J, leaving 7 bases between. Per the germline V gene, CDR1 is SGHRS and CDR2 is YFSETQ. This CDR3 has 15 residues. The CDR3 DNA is TGCGCCAGCAGCTTGGATGCGGGGAACACCGGGGAGCTGTTTTTT. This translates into CASSLDAGNTGELFF. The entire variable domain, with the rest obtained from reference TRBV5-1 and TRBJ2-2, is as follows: KAGVTQTPRYLIKTRGQQVTLSCSPISGHRSVSWYQQTPGQGLQFLFEYFSETQRNKGNFPGRFSGRQFSNSRSEMNVSTLELGDSALYLCASSLDAGNTGELFFGEGSRLTVL.

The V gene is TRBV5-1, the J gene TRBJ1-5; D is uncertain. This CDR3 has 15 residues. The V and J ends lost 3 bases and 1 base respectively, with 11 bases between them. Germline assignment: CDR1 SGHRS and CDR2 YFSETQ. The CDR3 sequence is CASSSGPESNQPQHF. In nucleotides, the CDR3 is TGCGCCAGCAGCTCGGGCCCCGAAAGCAATCAGCCCCAGCATTTT.

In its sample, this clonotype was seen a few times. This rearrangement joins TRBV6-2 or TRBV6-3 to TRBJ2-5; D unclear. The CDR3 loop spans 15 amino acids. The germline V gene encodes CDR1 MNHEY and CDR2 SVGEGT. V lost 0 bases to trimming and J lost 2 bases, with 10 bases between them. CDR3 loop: CASSYSIGGQETQYF. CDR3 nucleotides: TGTGCCAGCAGTTACTCGATTGGCGGTCAAGAGACCCAGTACTTC.

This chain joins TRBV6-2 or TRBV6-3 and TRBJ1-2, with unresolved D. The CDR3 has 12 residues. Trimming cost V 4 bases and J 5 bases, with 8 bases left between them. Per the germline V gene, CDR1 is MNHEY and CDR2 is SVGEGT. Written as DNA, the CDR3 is TGTGCCAGCAGTTCCTCTACTTATGGCTACACCTTC. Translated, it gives CASSSSTYGYTF.